This TCR beta chain was observed in a study of cytomegalovirus exposure and HLA in healthy donors (dated by TCRdb to about 2017). Some background on the complete study: According to an earlier analysis of 587 of the donors, some 180 million T cells yielded 95 million to 140 million unique TCR beta sequences and about 280 Gb of sequence data. Roughly 290 gigabases of sequencing data and around 80 million unique TCR sequences made up an early release that covered roughly 670 HLA-typed donors. Of the roughly 390 genotyped donors, more than 75% were placed in the genetic ancestry cluster associated with self-reported Caucasian donors. The aim of the study was to test whether cataloging public T cell receptors could identify signatures of past pathogen exposure. Using immunosequencing, the study profiled T cell repertoires from about 610 subjects and related those repertoires to cytomegalovirus serostatus. A separate validation cohort of about 110 different subjects was used in addition to the roughly 640-subject first cohort. High-throughput TCR immunosequencing, statistical association of individual TCRs with disease status, and machine learning were combined to predict cytomegalovirus infection status. A later analysis re-analyzed previously published TCR beta repertoires from roughly 630 donors and added high-resolution HLA genotyping to study TCR occurrence patterns. Rather than drawing on any new phenotypic data, the later analysis identified candidate immune exposures from TCR beta sequences and the way those sequences occurred across donors. In an earlier analysis of 500 to 650 of the donors, high-throughput TCR beta sequencing was used to judge whether each TCR beta V gene segment behaved as functional or pseudogenic. Donor age, sex, ethnicity and CMV serostatus were collected together with the repertoire data. A later genetic analysis took genome-wide SNP genotypes for about three fifths of the 666 donors and used that subset as a discovery cohort. All discovery cohort repertoires had been generated using a single sequencing platform. HLA typing covered class I and class II loci at four-digit resolution. The number of donors typed differed by locus, with roughly 629-640 for A, B, C, DRB1 and DQB1, 522 for DQA1, about 610 for DPA1, and some 440 for DPB1. Four to six DR-DQ haplotypes were handled as single units for association and clustering, since linkage in the cohort was strong. On average, about 240,000 unique TCR beta nucleotide sequences were sequenced per donor among some 430 genotyped donors of the cohort, with roughly 20% of those sequences being non-productive.

The research as a whole found: A few of the identified cytomegalovirus-associated TCR beta chains were confirmed in vitro to be specific for cytomegalovirus antigens. In this cohort, only TCR beta chains were sequenced, and detectable features were limited by the absence of alpha or paired-chain data. A further reported finding was that TCR beta sequences accurately predicted the HLA-A and HLA-B alleles for most subjects in the first cohort. A later analysis found that most CMV-associated TCR beta chains appeared HLA-restricted, with HLA associations seemingly driven largely by CMV exposure. In an earlier analysis of 587 of the donors, most TCR beta V segments were observed in productive rearrangements about 87% or about 30% of the time, broadly matching IMGT annotations. The authors suggested that the approach could potentially be generalized to other disease states and immunological phenotypes. The study listed 164 TCR beta chains as associated with cytomegalovirus. While some public TCRs were present in many individuals, most TCR sequences turned up only very rarely across donors. Because counts were too low, approximately 15 rarely observed V segments, including chromosome 9 orphons, were excluded from the earlier analysis of several hundred of the donors. Cytomegalovirus status was reported to be diagnosed by the classifier with high specificity and sensitivity in both the original and validation cohorts. According to a later analysis, parvovirus B19, influenza, CMV and Epstein-Barr virus appeared linked to several top co-occurrence clusters. A later analysis associated 16,951 TCR beta sequences with specific HLA alleles at a false discovery rate of 0.05. A later genetic analysis reported fewer N-insertions in productive TCRs among donors in an Asian-associated ancestry cluster than the approximately 670-donor mean. Presence/absence analyses assumed roughly uniform sequencing depth across donors, an assumption that may not hold. In a later analysis, HLA-associated TCR beta chains showed more clonal expansion and lower generation probabilities than non-associated chains that were equally common. Strong co-occurrence of HLA alleles, especially DR and DQ, made assigning TCR associations to individual alleles difficult. HLA typing was unavailable for some donors at each locus, so association tests used only the typed subset. Some IMGT-functional V segments, including TRBV6-2 and TRBV6-3, could not be distinguished by the 87-base-pair reads and were therefore excluded. Correlated functional status among segregating V segments might reflect linkage disequilibrium, but an unknown experimental factor could not be ruled out. For the cohort, immune exposure information was limited to CMV serostatus. In a later genetic analysis, a missense DCLRE1C variant was associated with V-gene and J-gene trimming of TCR beta chains, and the association was replicated in an independent cohort. A cluster of highly shared sequence variants was judged likely to be a technical artifact of the sequencing pipeline. In a later analysis, the rate of TCR association differed among HLA loci, with DRB1 alleles having the most associated TCRs and HLA-C alleles having the fewest.

The library relied on the immunoSEQ multiplex PCR assay. For the multiplex PCR, a mixture combining 60 forward primers for TCR Vbeta segments and 13 reverse primers for TCR Jbeta segments was used. A multiplex PCR assay on genomic DNA amplified the CDR3 region of rearranged TCR beta genes. The Illumina HiSeq System was used to sequence the amplified TCR beta libraries as 87-base-pair reads. For the original study's pipeline: A later analysis tallied around 80 million unique TCR beta chains across the 666 repertoires, and approximately 12 million of those chains were shared by two or more donors. To remove PCR and sequencing errors, raw reads were error-corrected and collapsed into unique sequences using a nearest-neighbor algorithm that merged closely related sequences. To assign V, D and J gene segments, CDR3 sequences were aligned to IMGT reference sequences. For a sequence to be retained, a match of at least six nucleotides to both a V gene segment and a J gene segment was required. Rearrangements were called productive when the CDR3 lacked stop codons and stayed in frame with V and J; all others were non-productive. Following IMGT convention, CDR3 was defined as the stretch from the second conserved V-encoded cysteine up to the conserved J-encoded phenylalanine. Sequences without an unambiguous match to a single V gene segment were excluded from the earlier analysis of a few hundred of the donors. An earlier analysis of fewer than 750 of the donors called V segments functional above 56.7% productive rearrangements and segregating when the between-donor standard deviation exceeded 5%. A statistical classification framework was built to diagnose cytomegalovirus status from the catalog of TCR beta chain sequences. In a later analysis, TCR nucleotide sequences were compared against IMGT/GENE-DB human TR gene sequences so that V and J genes could be assigned. In a later analysis, CDR3 sequences and most-parsimonious VDJ recombination scenarios were assigned using the TCRdist pipeline. In a later analysis, every TCR beta chain was defined by the combination of its CDR3 amino acid sequence and its V-gene family, and reads without a unique V-gene family were dropped. As a way to deal with suspected cross-contamination and a sequencing artifact, a later analysis dropped roughly 600 nucleotide sequences that were highly shared and had low generation probability. For each public chain, a later analysis derived a clonal expansion index from normalized ranks of inferred template counts within each repertoire. In a later analysis, generation probabilities were computed using a VDJ recombination model fitted to out-of-frame rearrangements, and the results were checked against IGoR. In a later analysis, TCR-TCR, TCR-HLA and TCR-CMV co-occurrence was scored with hypergeometric tests, and a repertoire-size bias correction was applied to TCR pairs. In a later analysis, false discovery rates were estimated by permuting HLA or CMV assignments 20 times. In a later analysis, co-occurring TCRs were grouped with DBSCAN, and TCRdist sequence similarity was added when clustering was performed within HLA-allele-positive subsets. Co-occurrence clustering excluded repertoires with fewer than 30,000 or more than 120,000 public chains, plus five with anomalous nucleotide sharing. TCRdb took this table from immuneACCESS and kept in-frame rearrangements with V and J called. Such tables lack part of the clones; where checked against another copy, unresolved V genes explain under half of the gap, and the rest is unexplained. Clone size and the V and J calls come from that table; the DNA yielded D and trimming. This specimen's table enumerates 150,000 to 200,000 clones. Approximately 0.72% of the sample is in the top ten clones.

About this clone itself: Its antigen is unknown.

According to the germline V gene (reference sequence), CDR1 reads MNHNY and CDR2 reads SVGAGI. Clipping removes 11 bases from V and 1 base from J, with 6 as the unmatched junction base count. The CDR3 covers 14 residues, taking in both the cysteine and the phenylalanine. CDR3 DNA is the only sequence kept; it has 42 bases, read in frame from the first base. The cohort was made up of about 670 healthy bone marrow donors. At the time of sampling, every cohort member was nominally healthy, though immune exposures that went unrecorded were likely present. The donor was CMV seropositive and was included in the group of 250 to 300 seropositive cohort members. A peripheral blood sample was provided by each donor, and peripheral blood mononuclear cells were used for TCR beta sequencing. The Qiagen DNeasy Blood Extraction Kit was used to extract genomic DNA from the blood cell samples.

The TCR was taken from a woman under 30 in good health and CMV-seropositive. Material: PBMCs. The V and J genes are TRBV6-6 and TRBJ2-4; a stretch of 9 junction bases matches TRBD2. The nucleotide sequence is given as TGTGCCGGAGGCGGGGGGGCGGCCAAAAACATTCAGTACTTC. Translated, it reads CAGGGGAAKNIQYF.